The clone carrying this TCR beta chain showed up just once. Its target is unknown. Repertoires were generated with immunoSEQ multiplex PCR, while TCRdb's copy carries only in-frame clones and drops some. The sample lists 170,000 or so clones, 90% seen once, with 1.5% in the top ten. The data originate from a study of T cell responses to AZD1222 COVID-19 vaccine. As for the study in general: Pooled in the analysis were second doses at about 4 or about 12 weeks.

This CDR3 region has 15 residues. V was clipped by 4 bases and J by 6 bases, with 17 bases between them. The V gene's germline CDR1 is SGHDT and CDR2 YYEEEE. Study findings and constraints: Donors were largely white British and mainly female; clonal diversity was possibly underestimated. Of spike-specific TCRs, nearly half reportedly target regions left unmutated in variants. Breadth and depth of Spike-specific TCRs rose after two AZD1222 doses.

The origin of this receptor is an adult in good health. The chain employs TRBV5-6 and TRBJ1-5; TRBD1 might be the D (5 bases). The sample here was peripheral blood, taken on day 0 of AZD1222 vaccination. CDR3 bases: TGTGCCAGCAGCCTAGGGACTTATACAGGTCAGCCCCAGCATTTT. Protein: CASSLGTYTGQPQHF. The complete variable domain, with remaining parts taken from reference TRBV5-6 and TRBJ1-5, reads DAGVTQSPTHLIKTRGQQVTLRCSPKSGHDTVSWYQQALGQGPQFIFQYYEEEERQRGNFPDRFSGHQFPNYSSELNVNALLLGDSALYLCASSLGTYTGQPQHFGDGTRLSIL.